The 28 T cell receptor beta chains below all came from one sample that was sequenced in a study of spatial heterogeneity in lung cancer. Documented time point: sample taken at primary tumor resection. Whole RNA from tumor, nontumor lung or frozen PBMC was sequenced unsorted. TCRdb fed the 5' RACE reads into MiXCR, producing one record per CDR3 protein. The sample contains 20,000 to 25,000 distinct CDR3 sequences, 4.6% of which appear only once. The material was PBMCs, obtained at surgery. Every receptor here comes from a male donor with early-stage non-small cell lung cancer.

This clonotype was counted many times. V is TRBV11-1 and J is TRBJ2-1; D possibly uses TRBD1 or TRBD2 (7 bases each). The germline CDR1 and CDR2 sequences are SGHAT and FQDESV (reference sequence). Deletions cut 6 bases from V and 1 base from J, with 13 bases between. This CDR3 is 15 amino acids long. DNA for the CDR3: TGTGCCAGCAGTCACAGGGGAGGGTCCTACAATGAGCAGTTCTTC. Amino acid sequence: CASSHRGGSYNEQFF.

In the case of this clonotype: This clone may be a read error of a much larger clone one base away. V usage is TRBV6-2 or TRBV6-3 and J usage is TRBJ1-1; D unresolved. Germline CDR1 and CDR2: MNHEY and SVGEGT. The CDR3 spans 11 residues. Here the CDR3 DNA reads TGTGACAGCAGTTACTGGACTGAAGCTTTCTTT. Encoded protein: CDSSYWTEAFF.

At least ten counts were recorded for this clonotype. The chain recombines TRBV29-1 with TRBJ2-1; 7 bases line up with TRBD2. The CDR3 runs to 17 residues. In germline, CDR1 is SQVTM, CDR2 ANQGSEA. V dropped 0 bases and J dropped 1; count of bases not matched to a gene: 9. CDR3: CSVEEPRWGGSYNEQFF. The CDR3 region has the DNA TGCAGCGTTGAAGAACCCCGGTGGGGAGGGTCCTACAATGAGCAGTTCTTC.

Ten or more counts support this clonotype. The chain couples TRBV6-6 to TRBJ1-5; 9 positions agree with TRBD1. CDR1 is MNHNY, CDR2 SVGAGI, per germline (reference sequence). The length of the CDR3 is 18 residues. V dropped 0 bases and J dropped 5; count of bases not matched to a gene: 11. CDR3 amino acids: CASSYSGTGTAGDQPQHF. The DNA for the CDR3 is TGTGCCAGCAGTTACTCCGGGACAGGGACGGCTGGCGATCAGCCCCAGCATTTT.

This clonotype was observed at least ten times. V is TRBV24-1 and J is TRBJ2-2; tentatively, D is TRBD2 (6 bases). V lost 3 bases to trimming and J lost 3 bases, with 10 bases between them. Germline CDR1 KGHDR, CDR2 SFDVKD. The length of the CDR3 is 15 residues. The CDR3: CATSDIAGYTGELFF. The CDR3, as DNA: TGTGCCACCAGTGATATTGCGGGGTACACCGGGGAGCTGTTTTTT.

Many counts were recorded for this clonotype. The gene calls are TRBV12-3 or TRBV12-4 and TRBJ1-1; possible D gene TRBD1, 6 bases. The CDR3 sequence is 14 residues long. V lost 6 bases and J 5 bases, leaving 16 bases between the germline ends. DNA of the CDR3: TGTGCCAGCAGCCGCAGGGGTGTCGGAACTGAAGCTTTCTTT. It yields the protein CASSRRGVGTEAFF.

This clonotype was observed many times. This rearrangement joins TRBV19 to TRBJ1-1; D is perhaps TRBD1 (6 bases). Germline-derived CDR1 and CDR2 are LNHDA and SQIVND (reference sequence). The CDR3 totals 15 residues. Trimming cost V 2 bases and J 1 base, with 11 bases left between them. The CDR3, as DNA: TGTGCCAGTAGTATATTCGGACAGCAGAACACTGAAGCTTTCTTT. This codes for CASSIFGQQNTEAFF.

The table lists this clonotype with many counts. The chain links TRBV7-3 to TRBJ2-5; D may be TRBD1 or TRBD2 (5 bases each). This CDR3 has 14 amino acids. Deletions cut 5 bases from V and 1 base from J, with 11 bases between. From germline, CDR1 is SGHTA and CDR2 FQGTGA. The CDR3 nucleotides read TGTGCCAGCAGCCCCAGGGCGGGCCAAGAGACCCAGTACTTC. It encodes CASSPRAGQETQYF.

This clonotype was counted at least ten times. This sequence joins TRBV15 and TRBJ2-5; tentatively, D is TRBD1 (6 bases). Trimming shortened V by 3 bases and J by 5 bases, and 19 bases separated the two germline ends. This CDR3 spans 16 amino acids. Germline V lookup: CDR1 LNHNV, CDR2 YYDKDF (reference sequence). CDR3 loop: CATSRFQGRVGETQYF. As DNA, the CDR3 is TGTGCCACCAGCAGGTTTCAGGGGCGAGTCGGGGAGACCCAGTACTTC.

This clonotype was detected ten times or more. The rearrangement links TRBV7-3 to TRBJ1-2; D not certain. Between the trimmed V and J ends, which lost 1 base and 8 bases, there was a span of 11 bases. Looked up from germline, CDR1 is SGHTA and CDR2 is FQGTGA. The CDR3 consists of 13 residues. This chain's CDR3 is CASSLKGNQGYTF. The CDR3 DNA reads TGTGCCAGCAGCTTAAAAGGGAACCAGGGCTACACCTTC.

This clonotype is judged medium-sized. The CDR3: CAISEPRTDTQYF. CDR3 in DNA: TGTGCCATCAGTGAGCCCCGCACAGATACGCAGTATTTT. This chain uses TRBV10-3 with TRBJ2-3; D is unresolved. V dropped 2 bases and J dropped 1 base, with 4 bases sitting between them. The CDR3 loop spans 13 amino acids. Germline assignment: CDR1 ENHRY and CDR2 SYGVKD.

This clonotype is labeled medium-sized. V gene TRBV20-1 combines with J gene TRBJ2-7; D uncertain. Germline CDR1 reads DFQATT; CDR2 reads SNEGSKA (reference sequence). The CDR3 spans 14 residues. V was shortened by 0 bases and J by 7 bases, with 16 bases between the two germline ends. DNA of the CDR3: TGCAGTGCTAGAGATTACTCCTCCGTGAATGAGCAGTACTTC. Its protein product is CSARDYSSVNEQYF.

At least ten counts were recorded for this clonotype. The chain links TRBV11-2 to TRBJ2-7; 7 bases line up with TRBD1. Germline CDR1 and CDR2: SGHAT and FQNNGV. J was trimmed by 1 base and V by 4 bases; bases with no gene match: 7. This CDR3 has 15 residues. As DNA, the CDR3 is TGTGCCAGCAGCTCTTCCGGGACAGTATCCTACGAGCAGTACTTC. Protein: CASSSSGTVSYEQYF.

This clonotype was recorded at least ten times. The J gene is TRBJ1-4, the V gene TRBV29-1; 10 nucleotides match TRBD1. The CDR3 spans 14 residues. CDR1 and CDR2 from the germline V gene are SQVTM and ANQGSEA. The ends lost 3 bases at V and 6 bases at J; junction bases unmatched: 4. This chain's CDR3 is CSVEIGTGDEKLFF. The CDR3 DNA reads as TGCAGCGTTGAGATTGGGACAGGGGATGAAAAACTGTTTTTT.

This clonotype is deemed medium-sized. The chain has TRBV4-3 and TRBJ2-7; possible D gene TRBD2, 5 bases. Germline CDR1 is LGHNA and CDR2 is YSLEER. The CDR3 has 17 residues. V gave up 0 bases and J gave up 2 bases, with 17 bases separating them. This chain's CDR3 is CASSQDLVAGLTYEQYF. The CDR3, as DNA: TGCGCCAGCAGCCAAGATCTGGTCGCGGGTCTAACCTACGAGCAGTACTTC.

Many counts were recorded for this clonotype. This chain connects TRBV20-1 to TRBJ2-3, with TRBD1 matching 8 bases. With V trimmed by 5 bases and J by 2 bases, 3 bases remained unmatched. This CDR3 is 13 amino acids long. CDR1 DFQATT and CDR2 SNEGSKA come from the germline V gene (reference sequence). CDR3 sequence reads: CSARQGFTDTQYF. DNA for the CDR3: TGCAGTGCTCGACAGGGGTTCACAGATACGCAGTATTTT.

This clonotype was recorded many times. The rearrangement uses TRBV4-2 and TRBJ2-3; D possibly corresponds to TRBD2 (6 bases). Germline CDR1 is LGHNA and CDR2 is YNFKEQ. This CDR3 region has 15 residues. V was pared by 1 base and J by 4 bases, with 12 bases between. The DNA of the CDR3 is TGTGCCAGCAGCCAAGCCGGGAGTGGCGCAGATACGCAGTATTTT. Protein: CASSQAGSGADTQYF.

CDR3 DNA: TGCAGTGCTAGTAAGGGGGGGCTTGATGAAAAACTGTTTTTT. Amino acid sequence: CSASKGGLDEKLFF. The chain joins TRBV20-1 to TRBJ1-4, with D possibly being TRBD1 (6 bases). The ends were cut back, 3 bases at V and 6 bases at J, with 14 bases in the middle. Per the germline V gene, CDR1 is DFQATT and CDR2 is SNEGSKA (reference sequence). The CDR3 is 14 amino acids.

By frequency in the sample, this clonotype is medium-sized. The chain joins TRBV6-5 to TRBJ2-3, with unresolved D. The ends were cut back, 0 bases at V and 5 bases at J, with 9 bases in the middle. This CDR3 region has 14 residues. The germline V gene has CDR1 MNHEY and CDR2 SVGAGI. As DNA, the CDR3 is TGTGCCAGCAGTTACTCCGGGTTTTTAGATACGCAGTATTTT. Translation: CASSYSGFLDTQYF.

This chain links TRBV7-9 with TRBJ1-5; TRBD1 is a possible D gene (6 bases). V lost 1 base and J lost 4, with 11 bases in between. Germline CDR1 reads SEHNR; CDR2 reads FQNEAQ (reference sequence). The CDR3 sequence is 15 residues long. CDR3 loop: CASSLGGGGNQPQHF. CDR3 DNA sequence: TGTGCCAGCAGCTTAGGCGGGGGCGGAAATCAGCCCCAGCATTTT.

The table lists this clonotype with many counts. The chain has TRBV2 and TRBJ2-7; D unresolved. Germline CDR1 reads SNHLY; CDR2 reads FYNNEI. CDR3 length: 14 residues. Trimming cost V 5 bases and J 3 bases, with 14 bases left between them. The CDR3 DNA sequence: TGTGCCAGCAGTAACGGTCAGTTTGGCTACGAGCAGTACTTC. The encoded protein is CASSNGQFGYEQYF.

The chain joins TRBV18 to TRBJ1-1, with no clear D. Germline V CDR1 and CDR2: KGHSH, LQKENI. V lost 2 bases, J lost 2 bases, and 6 bases lay in between. The CDR3 loop spans 13 amino acids. The CDR3 loop is CASSPVGNTEAFF. CDR3 nucleotides: TGTGCCAGCTCACCAGTGGGCAACACTGAAGCTTTCTTT.

This clonotype was counted at least ten times. The chain couples TRBV25-1 to TRBJ2-7, with TRBD1 identical over 7 bases. The V and J ends lost 4 bases and 3 bases, in that order; junction bases with no gene match: 6. This CDR3 is built from 14 residues. Germline-derived CDR1 and CDR2 are MGHDK and SYGVNS. CDR3 DNA: TGTGCCAGCAGTGGCGACAGGGAATTCTACGAGCAGTACTTC. Amino acid sequence: CASSGDREFYEQYF.

The table lists this clonotype with many counts. The genes are TRBV6-5 and TRBJ1-1; no clear D. This CDR3 spans 11 amino acids. V shed 5 bases and J shed 8 bases, with 9 bases lying between them. Germline V gene sequence: CDR1 MNHEY, CDR2 SVGAGI. CDR3 nucleotides: TGTGCCAGCAGTCACAAGGCGGAAGCTTTCTTT. It encodes CASSHKAEAFF.

This clonotype was observed many times. This chain uses TRBV30 with TRBJ1-4, with TRBD1 as a possible D gene (5 bases). V lost 0 bases and J 0 bases, leaving 17 bases between the germline ends. The germline V gene has CDR1 GTSNPN and CDR2 SVGIG (reference sequence). The CDR3 runs to 18 residues. For the CDR3, the DNA is TGTGCCTGGAGTGTAGTCCTTGGGACGGGAACAACTAATGAAAAACTGTTTTTT. This codes for CAWSVVLGTGTTNEKLFF.

In its sample, this clonotype was seen many times. This chain joins TRBV7-6 and TRBJ1-6; D unresolved. V was pared by 3 bases and J by 6 bases, with 9 bases between. From germline, CDR1 is SGHVS and CDR2 FNYEAQ. The CDR3 runs 14 residues. CDR3 in DNA: TGTGCCAGCAGCTTGAGGGATCTTAATTCACCCCTCCACTTT. Residues: CASSLRDLNSPLHF.

This clonotype came up a few times. The gene calls are TRBV5-1 and TRBJ1-1; 9 bases fit TRBD1. The V segment lost 4 bases and the J segment 6 bases; nucleotides outside the gene matches: 10. The CDR3 extends over 15 amino acids. Per the germline V gene, CDR1 is SGHRS and CDR2 is YFSETQ. CDR3 DNA: TGCGCCAGCAGCACCCGGACAGGGGCCAACGCTGAAGCTTTCTTT. This sequence encodes CASSTRTGANAEAFF.

This clonotype was seen at least ten times. The gene calls are TRBV20-1 and TRBJ2-1; a weak D match, TRBD2 (5 bases). Germline V CDR1 and CDR2: DFQATT, SNEGSKA (reference sequence). V lost 4 bases and J 3 bases, leaving 16 bases between the germline ends. CDR3 size: 15 residues. The CDR3: CSATERSRSYNEQFF. The DNA for the CDR3 is TGCAGTGCTACCGAGCGGAGCCGAAGCTACAATGAGCAGTTCTTC.